This TCR beta chain stems from a study of cytomegalovirus exposure and HLA in healthy donors. Study background: Among several hundred genotyped donors, approximately 80% fell in the Caucasian-associated ancestry cluster.

Study-level findings and limits: A previous analysis found most TCR beta V segments productive roughly 87% or roughly 30% of the time. Both high specificity and high sensitivity reportedly marked the classifier's diagnosis of cytomegalovirus status. The study assumed roughly uniform donor sequencing depth for presence/absence analyses.

The primer mix had 60 Vbeta and 13 Jbeta primers. TCRdb keeps only in-frame clones here, not all; method: immunoSEQ multiplex PCR. This sample carries hundreds of thousands of clones, around two thirds of them seen once, and the ten largest clones take under 3%. Comments on this clone: Its antigen is not known.

This CDR3 is built from 14 residues. CDR1 GTSNPN and CDR2 SVGIG come from the germline V gene (reference sequence). This TCR was sampled from a female donor in good health and CMV-seronegative. The sequenced sample consisted of PBMCs. The genes are TRBV30 and TRBJ2-5; 8 nucleotides align to TRBD1. The J call is uncertain, as TRBJ2-7 better fits the DNA end. The CDR3 sequence: CAWSGTGKTYEQYF. CDR3 DNA sequence: TGTGCCTGGTCCGGGACAGGAAAGACCTACGAGCAGTACTTC.